Detailed here is one TCR beta chain. One end of the junction does not line up with germline, which may come from a read error. CDR1 is SGHKS, CDR2 YYEKEE, per germline (reference sequence). The CDR3 totals 13 residues. The sample originates from a study of T cells in Graves' hyperthyroidism and ophthalmopathy. Amplification yielded TCR beta CDR3 regions, with RNA transcripts as the source. Primed by the HTBI set, a first-round RT-PCR was run on the TCR CDR3. TCRdb ran MiXCR on the multiplex PCR reads and lists one entry per CDR3 protein. This table holds hundreds of thousands of distinct CDR3 sequences, 17% found once.

The rearrangement uses TRBV5-5 and TRBJ1-1; D remains ambiguous. The sample was blood. The sequence was collected from a woman aged 60-75 years with Graves' ophthalmopathy. The CDR3 protein is CASSAEASTEAFF. The CDR3 nucleotides read TGCGCCAGCAGCGCCGAAGCGAGCACTGAAGCTTTCTTT.